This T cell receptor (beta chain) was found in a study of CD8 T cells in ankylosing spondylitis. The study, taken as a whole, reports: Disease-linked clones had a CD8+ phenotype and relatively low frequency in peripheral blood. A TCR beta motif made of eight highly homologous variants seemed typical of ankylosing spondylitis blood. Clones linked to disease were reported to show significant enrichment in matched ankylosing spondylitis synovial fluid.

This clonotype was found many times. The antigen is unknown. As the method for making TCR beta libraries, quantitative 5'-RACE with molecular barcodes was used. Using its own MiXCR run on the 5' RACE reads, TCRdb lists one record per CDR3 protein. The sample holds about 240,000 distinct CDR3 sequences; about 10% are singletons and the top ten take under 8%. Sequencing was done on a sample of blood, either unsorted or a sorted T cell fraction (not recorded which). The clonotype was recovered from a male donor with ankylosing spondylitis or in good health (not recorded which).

In nucleotides, the CDR3 is TGCAGCGTTACCCTAGCGGGCCGTAAGATTCAAGAGACCCAGTACTTC. This encodes CSVTLAGRKIQETQYF. This chain connects TRBV29-1 to TRBJ2-5; 8 positions agree with TRBD2. The CDR3 loop spans 16 amino acids. J was trimmed by 2 bases and V by 5 bases; bases with no gene match: 13. Germline V lookup: CDR1 SQVTM, CDR2 ANQGSEA.